These 18 T cell receptor beta chains were all obtained from the same sample, sequenced in a study of cytotoxic CD8 clonotypes in ibrutinib-treated CLL. Here immunoSEQ multiplex PCR was the method, and the copy in TCRdb shows in-frame clones only, minus some. The repertoire consists of about 300,000 clones, with roughly 71% occurring once and the leading ten covering 6.3%. This specimen was PBMCs, taken after 36 months of ibrutinib treatment. These receptor sequences come from a human donor with chronic lymphocytic leukemia.

The chain uses TRBV5-5 and TRBJ1-5; D remains unclear. Trimming removed 0 bases at V and 4 bases at J, with 11 bases between. Germline CDR1 and CDR2: SGHKS and YYEKEE (reference sequence). CDR3 size: 15 residues. DNA of the CDR3: TGTGCCAGCAGCTTGGTTCCGGTCCCAAATCAGCCCCAGCATTTT. The encoded protein is CASSLVPVPNQPQHF.

This rearrangement joins TRBV7-8 to TRBJ2-1; 9 bases align to TRBD1. CDR3 size: 16 residues. CDR1 and CDR2 (germline): SGHVS, FQNEAQ. With V trimmed by 5 bases and J by 3 bases, 8 bases remained unmatched. The CDR3 coding sequence is TGTGCCAGCAGCCCCGGCCCGGACAGGGGCTACAATGAGCAGTTCTTC. This codes for CASSPGPDRGYNEQFF.

The chain joins TRBV29-1 to TRBJ1-1, with 10 bases aligning to TRBD1. The CDR3 loop spans 14 amino acids. From germline, CDR1 is SQVTM and CDR2 ANQGSEA. The V segment lost 4 bases and the J segment 8 bases; nucleotides outside the gene matches: 10. The CDR3 sequence is CSVGVGTGAPEAFF. CDR3 DNA: TGCAGCGTTGGGGTTGGGACAGGGGCCCCAGAAGCTTTCTTT.

The V and J genes are TRBV5-5 and TRBJ1-5; maybe TRBD1 (5 bases). Germline CDR1 and CDR2: SGHKS and YYEKEE (reference sequence). This CDR3 is 15 amino acids long. Trimming took off 0 bases at V and 6 bases at J, with 13 bases between the two ends. This CDR3 reads CASSLGGRSLQPQHF. In DNA, the CDR3 is TGTGCCAGCAGCTTGGGGGGCAGGTCCCTTCAGCCCCAGCATTTT.

V gene TRBV6-1 combines with J gene TRBJ1-4; tentatively, D is TRBD1 (5 bases). The germline CDR1 and CDR2 sequences are MNHNS and SASEGT. V lost 1 base and J lost 14, with 17 bases in between. This CDR3 has 14 amino acids. CDR3 DNA: TGTGCCAGCAGTGAAGTCGGGCAGGGTGCGAGGCTGTTTTTT. As protein: CASSEVGQGARLFF.

This clone was observed a few times. The genes are TRBV7-2 and TRBJ2-3; TRBD2 matches at 7 bases. Per germline, CDR1 SGHTA and CDR2 FQGNSA. Trimming took 3 bases from V and 8 from J; bases not matched to a gene: 2. CDR3 length equals 12 residues. The CDR3 region is CASSFGEGTQYF. The CDR3 nucleotides read TGTGCCAGCAGCTTCGGGGAGGGTACGCAGTATTTT.

The chain combines TRBV20-1 with TRBJ2-7, with D perhaps assigned TRBD1 or TRBD2 (5 bases each). The CDR3 loop spans 10 amino acids. Trimming cost V 7 bases and J 7 bases, with 11 bases left between them. Germline CDR1 reads DFQATT; CDR2 reads SNEGSKA (reference sequence). The CDR3 loop is CSGGETEQYF. CDR3 sequence (DNA): TGCAGTGGAGGGGAAACTGAGCAGTACTTC.

The count of this clone is one. This chain links TRBV15 with TRBJ2-2; 10 bases align to TRBD2. From germline, CDR1 is LNHNV and CDR2 YYDKDF (reference sequence). After removal of 3 bases from V and 4 bases from J, the junction contained 8 bases not matched to a gene. The CDR3 is 17 amino acids. The CDR3 loop reads CATSSFDSGRITGELFF. The DNA of the CDR3 is TGTGCCACCAGCAGTTTCGATAGCGGGAGGATCACCGGGGAGCTGTTTTTT.

The rearrangement links TRBV7-9 to TRBJ1-5; 7 nucleotides agree with TRBD1. CDR1 and CDR2 (germline): SEHNR, FQNEAQ (reference sequence). The CDR3 sequence is 15 residues long. After removal of 5 bases from V and 0 bases from J, the junction contained 4 bases not matched to a gene. CDR3 loop: CASSGDRNSNQPQHF. Written as DNA, the CDR3 is TGTGCCAGCAGCGGGGACAGAAATAGCAATCAGCCCCAGCATTTT.

The J gene is TRBJ1-2, the V gene TRBV15; 7 positions agree with TRBD1. V lost 0 bases, J lost 2 bases, and 6 bases stayed unmatched. Germline loops: CDR1 LNHNV, CDR2 YYDKDF (reference sequence). This CDR3 contains 16 residues. CDR3 residues: CATSRDLGQLNYGYTF. CDR3 DNA: TGTGCCACCAGCAGAGATCTGGGACAGCTAAACTATGGCTACACCTTC.

This clone was found a few times. The gene calls are TRBV4-3 and TRBJ2-7; TRBD2 matches 8 bases. V lost 1 base to trimming and J lost 1 base; unmatched junction nucleotides: 3. In germline, CDR1 is LGHNA, CDR2 YSLEER. This CDR3 contains 15 residues. CDR3 protein: CASSQGAGASYEQYF. The CDR3 nucleotides are TGCGCCAGCAGCCAAGGAGCGGGAGCGTCCTACGAGCAGTACTTC.

The chain recombines TRBV9 with TRBJ2-1; a possible D gene is TRBD2 (5 bases). The CDR3 covers 16 residues. Trimming removed 3 bases from V and 8 bases from J, with 21 bases in between. Per the germline V gene, CDR1 is SGDLS and CDR2 is YYNGEE. In DNA, the CDR3 is TGTGCCAGCAGCGGAAGGACTCACCGAGCCCGGGATGAGCAGTTCTTC. Protein: CASSGRTHRARDEQFF.

The rearrangement uses TRBV4-2 and TRBJ2-3, with 12 nucleotides matching TRBD2. The CDR3 has 20 residues. Trimming cost V 0 bases and J 4 bases; bases outside gene matches: 14. Germline V gene sequence: CDR1 LGHNA, CDR2 YNFKEQ. The CDR3 region has the DNA TGTGCCAGCAGCCAAGATTTGCCTAGCGGGGGGGCCGGGTCACCAGATACGCAGTATTTT. Translating it yields CASSQDLPSGGAGSPDTQYF.

Only one count was recorded for this clone. This rearrangement joins TRBV7-9 to TRBJ2-5, with D uncertain. Germline CDR1 is SEHNR and CDR2 is FQNEAQ (reference sequence). V was pared by 4 bases and J by 3 bases, with 9 bases between. The CDR3 loop spans 13 amino acids. The CDR3 DNA reads TGTGCCAGCAGCTCTTCAGACAAAGAGACCCAGTACTTC. Its translation is CASSSSDKETQYF.

V usage is TRBV23-1 and J usage is TRBJ1-2, with TRBD1 identical over 8 bases. TRBV23-1 is identified as an open reading frame with a role that is uncertain. The ends lost 5 bases at V and 7 bases at J; junction bases unmatched: 6. The CDR3 extends over 13 amino acids. This CDR3 reads CASSKGQVGGYTF. CDR3 nucleotides: TGCGCCAGCAGTAAGGGACAGGTCGGTGGCTACACCTTC.

The chain recombines TRBV7-2 with TRBJ2-7; D remains unclear. Trimming removed 0 bases from V and 7 bases from J, with 13 bases in between. This CDR3 comprises 14 residues. CDR1 is SGHTA, CDR2 FQGNSA, per germline. CDR3 sequence reads: CASSLAWQTREQYF. The CDR3 region has the DNA TGTGCCAGCAGCTTAGCGTGGCAGACTCGGGAGCAGTACTTC.

V and J are TRBV6-1 and TRBJ2-7; TRBD1 matches at 11 bases. Germline V CDR1 and CDR2: MNHNS, SASEGT. The CDR3 loop spans 15 amino acids. With V trimmed by 6 bases and J by 3 bases, 7 bases remained unmatched. The CDR3 nucleotides read TGTGCCAGCAGCCAGGGACAGGGGGGGAACTACGAGCAGTACTTC. Amino acid sequence: CASSQGQGGNYEQYF.

With respect to this clone: One end of the junction does not line up with germline, which may come from a read error. The J gene is TRBJ2-2, the V gene TRBV5-1; TRBD2 is a possible D gene (5 bases). This CDR3 contains 14 residues. Germline CDR1 reads SGHRS; CDR2 reads YFSETQ. DNA for the CDR3: TGCGCCAGCAGTTTGGATTCAGGCACCGGGGAGCTATTTTTT. Amino acid sequence: CASSLDSGTGELFF.